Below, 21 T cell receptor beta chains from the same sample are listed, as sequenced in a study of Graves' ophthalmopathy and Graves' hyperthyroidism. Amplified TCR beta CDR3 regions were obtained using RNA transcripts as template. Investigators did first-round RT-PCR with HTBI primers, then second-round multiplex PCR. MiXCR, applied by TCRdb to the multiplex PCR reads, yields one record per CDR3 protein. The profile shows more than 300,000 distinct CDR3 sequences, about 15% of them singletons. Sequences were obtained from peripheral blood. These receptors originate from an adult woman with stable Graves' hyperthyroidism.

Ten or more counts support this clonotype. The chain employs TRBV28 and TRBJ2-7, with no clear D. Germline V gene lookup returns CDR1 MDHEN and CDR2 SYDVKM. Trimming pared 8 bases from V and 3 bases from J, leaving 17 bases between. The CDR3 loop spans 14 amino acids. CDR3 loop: CASSSPPSHYEQYF. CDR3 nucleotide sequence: TGTGCCAGCTCGTCGCCTCCTTCTCACTACGAGCAGTACTTC. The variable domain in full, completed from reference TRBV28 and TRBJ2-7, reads DVKVTQSSRYLVKRTGEKVFLECVQDMDHENMFWYRQDPGLGLRLIYFSYDVKMKEKGDIPEGYSVSREKKERFSLILESASTNQTSMYLCASSSPPSHYEQYFGPGTRLTVT.

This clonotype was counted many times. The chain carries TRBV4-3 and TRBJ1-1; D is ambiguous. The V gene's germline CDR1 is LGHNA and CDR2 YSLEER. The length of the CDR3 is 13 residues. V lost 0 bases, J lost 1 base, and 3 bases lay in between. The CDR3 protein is CASSQETNTEAFF. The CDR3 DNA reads TGCGCCAGCAGCCAAGAGACGAACACTGAAGCTTTCTTT.

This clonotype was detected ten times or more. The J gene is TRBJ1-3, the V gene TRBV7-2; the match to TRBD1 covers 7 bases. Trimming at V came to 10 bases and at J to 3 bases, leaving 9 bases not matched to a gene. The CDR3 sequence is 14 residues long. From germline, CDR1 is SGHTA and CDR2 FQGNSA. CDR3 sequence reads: CATAIDRVGNTIYF. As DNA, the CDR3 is TGTGCCACCGCAATCGACAGGGTTGGAAACACCATATATTTT.

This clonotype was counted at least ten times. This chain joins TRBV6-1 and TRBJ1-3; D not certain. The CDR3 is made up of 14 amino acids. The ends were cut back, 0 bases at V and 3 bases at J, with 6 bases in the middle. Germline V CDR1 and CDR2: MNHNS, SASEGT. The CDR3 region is CASSEALGGNTIYF. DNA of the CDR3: TGTGCCAGCAGTGAAGCCCTAGGTGGAAACACCATATATTTT.

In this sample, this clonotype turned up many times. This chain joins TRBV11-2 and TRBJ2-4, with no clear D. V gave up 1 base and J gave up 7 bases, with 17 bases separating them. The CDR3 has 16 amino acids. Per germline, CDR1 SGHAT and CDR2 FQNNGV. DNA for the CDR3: TGTGCCAGCAGCTTAGTGGTCCAGCCAGGATCGAACATTCAGTACTTC. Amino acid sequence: CASSLVVQPGSNIQYF.

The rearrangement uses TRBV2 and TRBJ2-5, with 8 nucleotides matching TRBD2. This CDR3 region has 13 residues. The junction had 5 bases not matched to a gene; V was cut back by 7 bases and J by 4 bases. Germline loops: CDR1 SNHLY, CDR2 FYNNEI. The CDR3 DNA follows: TGTGCCAGCAAGTCGGGGGGGCTAGAGACCCAGTACTTC. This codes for CASKSGGLETQYF.

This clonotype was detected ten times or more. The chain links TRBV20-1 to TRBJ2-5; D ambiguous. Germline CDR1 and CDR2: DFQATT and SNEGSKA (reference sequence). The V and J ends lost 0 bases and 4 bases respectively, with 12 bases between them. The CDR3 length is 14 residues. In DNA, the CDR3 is TGCAGTGCTAGAGATTGGACCGCAGGAGAGACCCAGTACTTC. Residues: CSARDWTAGETQYF.

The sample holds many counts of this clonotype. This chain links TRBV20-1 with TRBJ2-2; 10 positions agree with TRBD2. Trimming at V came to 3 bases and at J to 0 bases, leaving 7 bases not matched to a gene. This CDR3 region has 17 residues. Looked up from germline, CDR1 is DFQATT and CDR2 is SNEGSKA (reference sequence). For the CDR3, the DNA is TGCAGTGCTAGGGACCGGACTAGCGGTACGAACACCGGGGAGCTGTTTTTT. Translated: CSARDRTSGTNTGELFF.

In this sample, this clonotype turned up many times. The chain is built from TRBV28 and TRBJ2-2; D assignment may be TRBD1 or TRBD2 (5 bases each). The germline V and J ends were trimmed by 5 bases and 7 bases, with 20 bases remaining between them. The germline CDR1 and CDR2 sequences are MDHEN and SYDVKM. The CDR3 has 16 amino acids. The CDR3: CASSPGTLIFIGELFF. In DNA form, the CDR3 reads TGTGCCAGCAGTCCCGGGACCCTCATTTTCATCGGGGAGCTGTTTTTT.

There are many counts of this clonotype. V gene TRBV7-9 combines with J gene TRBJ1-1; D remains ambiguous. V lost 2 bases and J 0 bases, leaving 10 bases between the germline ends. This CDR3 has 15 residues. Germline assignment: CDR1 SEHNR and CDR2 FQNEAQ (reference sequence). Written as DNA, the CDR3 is TGTGCCAGCAGCTTATTCGGGGTTATGAACACTGAAGCTTTCTTT. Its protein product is CASSLFGVMNTEAFF.

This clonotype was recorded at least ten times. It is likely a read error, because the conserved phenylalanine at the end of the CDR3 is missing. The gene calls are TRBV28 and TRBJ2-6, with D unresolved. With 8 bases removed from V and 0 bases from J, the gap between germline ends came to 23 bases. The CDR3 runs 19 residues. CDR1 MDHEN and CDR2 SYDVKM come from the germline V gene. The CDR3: CASVSPSDAVRSGANVLTL. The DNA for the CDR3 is TGTGCCAGCGTTTCCCCCAGCGACGCCGTCCGCTCTGGGGCCAACGTCCTGACTCTC.

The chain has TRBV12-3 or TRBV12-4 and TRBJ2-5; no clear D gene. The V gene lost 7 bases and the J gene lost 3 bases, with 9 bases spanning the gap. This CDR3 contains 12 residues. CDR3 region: CASKLGEETQYF. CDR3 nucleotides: TGTGCCAGCAAGCTAGGAGAAGAGACCCAGTACTTC.

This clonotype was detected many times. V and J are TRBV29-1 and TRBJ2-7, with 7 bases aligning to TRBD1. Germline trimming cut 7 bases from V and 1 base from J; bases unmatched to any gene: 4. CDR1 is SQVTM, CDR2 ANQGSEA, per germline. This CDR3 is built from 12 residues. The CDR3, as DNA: TGCAGCGCCCGACAGGGTTCCTACGAGCAGTACTTC. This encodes CSARQGSYEQYF.

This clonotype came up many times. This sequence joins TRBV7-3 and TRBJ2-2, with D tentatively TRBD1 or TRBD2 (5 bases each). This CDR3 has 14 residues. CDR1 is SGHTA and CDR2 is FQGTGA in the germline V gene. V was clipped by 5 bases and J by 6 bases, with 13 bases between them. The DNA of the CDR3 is TGTGCCAGCAGCACTACAAGGGGAGCCGGGGAGCTGTTTTTT. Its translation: CASSTTRGAGELFF.

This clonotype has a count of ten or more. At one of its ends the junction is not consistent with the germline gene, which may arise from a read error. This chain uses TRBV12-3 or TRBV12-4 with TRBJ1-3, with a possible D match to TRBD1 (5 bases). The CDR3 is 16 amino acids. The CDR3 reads CACSTSDSSPGNTIYF. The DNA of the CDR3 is TGTGCCTGCAGTACCTCAGACAGCAGCCCTGGAAACACCATATATTTT.

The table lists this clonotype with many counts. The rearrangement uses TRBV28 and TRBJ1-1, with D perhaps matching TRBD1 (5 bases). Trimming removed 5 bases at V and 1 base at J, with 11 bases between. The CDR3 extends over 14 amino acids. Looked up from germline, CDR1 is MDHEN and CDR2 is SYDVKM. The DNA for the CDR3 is TGTGCCAGCAGTCCACAGGCCCCGAACACTGAAGCTTTCTTT. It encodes CASSPQAPNTEAFF.

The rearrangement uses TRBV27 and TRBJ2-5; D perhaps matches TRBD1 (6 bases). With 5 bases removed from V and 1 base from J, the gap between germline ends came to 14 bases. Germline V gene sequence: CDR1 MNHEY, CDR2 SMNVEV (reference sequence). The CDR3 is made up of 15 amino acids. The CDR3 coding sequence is TGTGCCAGCAGTGAACTAGGGGGAAGCCAAGAGACCCAGTACTTC. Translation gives CASSELGGSQETQYF.

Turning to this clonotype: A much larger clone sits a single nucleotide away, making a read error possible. In nucleotides, the CDR3 is TGTGTCAGCAGTGACCGGGACTCCTACGAGCAGTACTTC. This encodes CVSSDRDSYEQYF. The gene calls are TRBV6-1 and TRBJ2-7; TRBD2 is a possible D gene (5 bases). Germline lookup yields CDR1 MNHNS and CDR2 SASEGT. This CDR3 is built from 13 residues.

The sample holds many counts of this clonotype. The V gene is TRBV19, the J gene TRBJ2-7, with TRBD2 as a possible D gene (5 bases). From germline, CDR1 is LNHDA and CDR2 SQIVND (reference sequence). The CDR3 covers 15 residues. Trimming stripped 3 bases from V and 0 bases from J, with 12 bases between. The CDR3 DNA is TGTGCCAGTAGTATTTTTGCGGGCACCTCCTACGAGCAGTACTTC. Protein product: CASSIFAGTSYEQYF.

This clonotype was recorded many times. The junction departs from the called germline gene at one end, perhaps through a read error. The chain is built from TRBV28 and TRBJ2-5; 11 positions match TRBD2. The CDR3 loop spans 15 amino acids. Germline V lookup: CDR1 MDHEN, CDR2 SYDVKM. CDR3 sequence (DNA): TGTACCAGCTCCGGGACTAGCGGTAACCAAGAGACCCAGTACTTC. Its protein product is CTSSGTSGNQETQYF.

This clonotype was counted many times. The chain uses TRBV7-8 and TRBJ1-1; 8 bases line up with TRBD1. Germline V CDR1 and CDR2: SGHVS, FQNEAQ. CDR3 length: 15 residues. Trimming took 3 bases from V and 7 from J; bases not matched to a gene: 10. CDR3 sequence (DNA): TGTGCCAGCAGCTTCTCATCCGGACAGGGAGTTGAAGCTTTCTTT. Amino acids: CASSFSSGQGVEAFF. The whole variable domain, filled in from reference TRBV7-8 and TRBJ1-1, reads GAGVSQSPRYKVAKRGQDVALRCDPISGHVSLFWYQQALGQGPEFLTYFQNEAQLDKSGLPSDRFFAERPEGSVSTLKIQRTQQEDSAVYLCASSFSSGQGVEAFFGQGTRLTVV.